The rows below give T cell receptor beta chains drawn from one sample of a study of somatic mutations in cytotoxic T cells in rheumatoid arthritis. Profiled with immunoSEQ multiplex PCR; TCRdb holds only in-frame clones, not every one. The sample records roughly 16,000 clones, roughly 86% being singletons. The sequencing sample was made of CD8+ T cells sorted from blood. The source of these receptors is a woman in her 50s with rheumatoid arthritis. Each CDR3 is given with its conserved first and last residue. Each record gives: V gene, clone size, J gene, D gene, CDR3 protein, CDR3 DNA. D genes are given only for firm matches. A row's size may be missing; if present it is once, few, many or a size class.

V: TRBV30
size: once
J: TRBJ2-1
D: TRBD2
CDR3: CAWSVRLAGGRNEQFF
DNA: TGTGCCTGGAGTGTAAGGCTAGCGGGAGGGAGGAATGAGCAGTTCTTC

V: TRBV7-6
size: -
J: TRBJ2-5
D: TRBD2
CDR3: CASSSSGSSGETQYF
DNA: TGTGCCAGCAGCTCTAGCGGGAGTTCGGGAGAGACCCAGTACTTC

V: TRBV10-1
size: -
J: TRBJ2-1
D: -
CDR3: CASSNGAGGGQFF
DNA: TGCGCCAGCAGCAACGGGGCCGGGGGTGGGCAGTTCTTC

V: TRBV10-1
size: -
J: TRBJ2-7
D: -
CDR3: CASSVAGAIEQYF
DNA: TGCGCCAGCAGTGTGGCCGGGGCCATCGAGCAGTACTTC

V: TRBV7-9
size: -
J: TRBJ1-2
D: -
CDR3: CASSSTEANYGYTF
DNA: TGTGCCAGCAGCTCGACAGAAGCTAACTATGGCTACACCTTC

V: TRBV11-2
size: -
J: TRBJ2-3
D: -
CDR3: CASTPQSTDTQYF
DNA: TGTGCCAGCACCCCACAAAGCACAGATACGCAGTATTTT

V: TRBV7-9
size: -
J: TRBJ2-1
D: TRBD2
CDR3: CASTPEAGVYNEQFF
DNA: TGTGCCAGCACCCCTGAAGCGGGGGTCTACAATGAGCAGTTCTTC

V: TRBV11-2
size: -
J: TRBJ2-7
D: TRBD2
CDR3: CASSLVSTSGSHEQYF
DNA: TGTGCCAGCAGCTTAGTGTCGACTAGCGGGAGCCACGAGCAGTACTTC

V: TRBV7-9
size: -
J: TRBJ2-5
D: -
CDR3: CASSLADRQETQYF
DNA: TGTGCCAGCAGCTTAGCGGACAGACAAGAGACCCAGTACTTC

V: TRBV30
size: -
J: TRBJ2-7
D: -
CDR3: CAWSVNYEQYF
DNA: TGTGCCTGGAGTGTTAACTACGAGCAGTACTTC

V: TRBV21-1
size: -
J: TRBJ2-3
D: -
CDR3: CASSKGRRGDTQYF
DNA: TGTGCCAGCAGCAAAGGGCGGAGGGGGGATACGCAGTATTTT

V: TRBV5-1
size: few
J: TRBJ2-1
D: TRBD2
CDR3: CASSSTARGGAYNEQFF
DNA: TGCGCCAGCAGCTCCACTGCTCGCGGGGGGGCCTACAATGAGCAGTTCTTC

V: TRBV5-1
size: -
J: TRBJ1-6
D: TRBD1
CDR3: CASSGSDRGRPNSPLHF
DNA: TGCGCCAGCAGCGGATCGGACAGGGGGCGGCCAAATTCACCCCTCCACTTT

V: TRBV5-5
size: -
J: TRBJ1-1
D: -
CDR3: CASSLVGNEAFF
DNA: TGTGCCAGCAGCTTGGTAGGGAATGAAGCTTTCTTT

V: TRBV4-1
size: few
J: TRBJ2-1
D: -
CDR3: CASSQDTTDGSEQFF
DNA: TGCGCCAGCAGCCAAGATACCACCGATGGAAGTGAGCAGTTCTTC

V: TRBV7-6
size: few
J: TRBJ2-7
D: TRBD1
CDR3: CASSLRWTGESLSSYEQYF
DNA: TGTGCCAGCAGCTTACGTTGGACAGGGGAGTCCCTGAGCTCCTACGAGCAGTACTTC

V: TRBV12-1
size: -
J: TRBJ2-7
D: -
CDR3: CASSFPGLGSGTSQKPYEQYF
DNA: TGTGCCAGCAGCTTTCCAGGGTTAGGGAGCGGAACATCCCAAAAACCCTACGAGCAGTACTTC

V: TRBV19
size: -
J: TRBJ1-5
D: -
CDR3: CASRRGGPHQPQHF
DNA: TGTGCCAGTAGAAGGGGGGGGCCCCATCAGCCCCAGCATTTT

V: TRBV27
size: -
J: TRBJ2-1
D: TRBD2
CDR3: CASRGLAGGSSYNEQFF
DNA: TGTGCCAGCAGGGGACTAGCGGGGGGGAGCTCCTACAATGAGCAGTTCTTC

V: TRBV23-1
size: -
J: TRBJ2-2
D: -
CDR3: CASSHMSGTPAPNTGELFF
DNA: TGCGCCAGCAGTCATATGTCCGGGACCCCAGCCCCCAACACCGGGGAGCTGTTTTTT

V: TRBV9
size: -
J: TRBJ1-5
D: -
CDR3: CASKSPQPQHF
DNA: TGTGCCAGCAAGTCGCCCCAGCCCCAGCATTTT

V: TRBV7-9
size: -
J: TRBJ2-3
D: TRBD2
CDR3: CASSRTSGPRPSTDTQYF
DNA: TGTGCCAGCAGCCGTACTAGCGGCCCAAGGCCTAGCACAGATACGCAGTATTTT

V: TRBV28
size: -
J: TRBJ2-6
D: -
CDR3: CASSFGVSGANVLTF
DNA: TGTGCCAGCAGTTTTGGGGTCTCTGGGGCCAACGTCCTGACTTTC

V: TRBV19
size: few
J: TRBJ2-2
D: TRBD1
CDR3: CASRNPRTGKTGELFF
DNA: TGTGCCAGTAGAAACCCCCGGACAGGGAAAACCGGGGAGCTGTTTTTT

V: TRBV27
size: -
J: TRBJ1-2
D: -
CDR3: CASSYGTGNYGYTF
DNA: TGTGCCAGCAGTTATGGGACGGGGAACTATGGCTACACCTTC

V: TRBV7-9
size: -
J: TRBJ1-1
D: TRBD1
CDR3: CASSSGQGERGTEAFF
DNA: TGTGCCAGCAGCTCGGGACAGGGGGAACGTGGCACTGAAGCTTTCTTT

V: TRBV27
size: once
J: TRBJ2-1
D: TRBD1
CDR3: CASSLLLGQGDYNEQFF
DNA: TGTGCCAGCAGTTTGTTACTCGGACAGGGGGACTACAATGAGCAGTTCTTC

V: TRBV19
size: medium-sized
J: TRBJ1-5
D: -
CDR3: CASQTGRNQPQHF
DNA: TGTGCCAGCCAAACAGGTCGCAATCAGCCCCAGCATTTT

V: TRBV19
size: -
J: TRBJ1-2
D: -
CDR3: CASSIRLDYGYTF
DNA: TGTGCCAGTAGTATTCGCCTGGACTATGGCTACACCTTC

V: TRBV2
size: -
J: TRBJ2-1
D: TRBD1
CDR3: CASRGDRQGTAYEQFF
DNA: TGTGCCAGCAGGGGGGACCGACAGGGTACGGCTTATGAGCAGTTCTTC

V: TRBV27
size: -
J: TRBJ2-1
D: -
CDR3: CASSSSEGVRGNEQFF
DNA: TGTGCCAGCAGTTCCTCCGAGGGGGTGCGGGGGAATGAGCAGTTCTTC

V: TRBV5-4
size: -
J: TRBJ2-3
D: TRBD1
CDR3: CASSLGQGRDTDTQYF
DNA: TGTGCCAGCAGCCTCGGACAGGGAAGGGACACAGATACGCAGTATTTT

V: TRBV4-1
size: -
J: TRBJ2-3
D: -
CDR3: CASSHSGLPTDTQYF
DNA: TGCGCCAGCAGCCACTCGGGACTCCCCACAGATACGCAGTATTTT

V: TRBV9
size: -
J: TRBJ2-7
D: -
CDR3: CASSVGESSYEQYF
DNA: TGTGCCAGCAGCGTAGGCGAAAGCTCCTACGAGCAGTACTTC

V: TRBV11-2
size: -
J: TRBJ1-1
D: TRBD1
CDR3: CASSGRDRARGEAFF
DNA: TGTGCCAGCAGCGGCCGGGACAGGGCTCGGGGTGAAGCTTTCTTT

V: TRBV15
size: -
J: TRBJ2-2
D: -
CDR3: CATSRTGRPANTGELFF
DNA: TGTGCCACCAGCAGAACAGGGAGGCCCGCGAACACCGGGGAGCTGTTTTTT

V: TRBV18
size: -
J: TRBJ1-5
D: TRBD1
CDR3: CASSPDRAYNQPQHF
DNA: TGTGCCAGCTCACCCGACAGGGCGTACAATCAGCCCCAGCATTTT

V: TRBV15
size: few
J: TRBJ2-3
D: TRBD1
CDR3: CATSRGQGDTDTQYF
DNA: TGTGCCACCAGCAGAGGACAGGGTGATACAGATACGCAGTATTTT

V: TRBV19
size: -
J: TRBJ1-2
D: -
CDR3: CASSIDGYYGYTF
DNA: TGTGCCAGTAGTATAGACGGCTACTATGGCTACACCTTC

V: TRBV6-6
size: few
J: TRBJ2-7
D: TRBD2
CDR3: CASSYLLAEPEQYF
DNA: TGTGCCAGCAGTTACTTGCTAGCGGAGCCGGAGCAGTACTTC

V: TRBV9
size: -
J: TRBJ2-3
D: -
CDR3: CASSAKQIRDTQYF
DNA: TGTGCCAGCAGCGCCAAACAAATACGGGATACGCAGTATTTT

V: TRBV7-8
size: -
J: TRBJ2-2
D: -
CDR3: CASSSHGTGELFF
DNA: TGTGCCAGCAGCTCCCACGGGACCGGGGAGCTGTTTTTT

V: TRBV7-2
size: -
J: TRBJ2-7
D: -
CDR3: CASSSNSGYEQYF
DNA: TGTGCCAGCAGCTCCAACAGTGGCTACGAGCAGTACTTC

V: TRBV6-5
size: -
J: TRBJ2-7
D: -
CDR3: CASSYSTRFDEQYF
DNA: TGTGCCAGCAGTTACTCGACCAGATTCGACGAGCAGTACTTC

V: TRBV29-1
size: -
J: TRBJ2-7
D: -
CDR3: CSGATDRDYEQYF
DNA: TGCAGCGGGGCAACGGACAGAGACTACGAGCAGTACTTC

V: TRBV27
size: -
J: TRBJ1-1
D: -
CDR3: CASSLVGTNTEAFF
DNA: TGTGCCAGCAGTTTAGTAGGGACCAACACTGAAGCTTTCTTT

V: TRBV4-1
size: -
J: TRBJ2-4
D: TRBD1
CDR3: CASSQVLGQAGRTAKNIQYF
DNA: TGCGCCAGCAGCCAAGTCCTCGGACAGGCTGGAAGGACGGCCAAAAACATTCAGTACTTC

V: TRBV7-3
size: -
J: TRBJ2-1
D: -
CDR3: CASSMGTGSYNEQFF
DNA: TGTGCCAGCAGCATGGGGACTGGCTCCTACAATGAGCAGTTCTTC

V: TRBV27
size: -
J: TRBJ2-1
D: -
CDR3: CASSLEGGEQFF
DNA: TGTGCCAGCAGTTTGGAGGGCGGGGAGCAGTTCTTC

V: TRBV7-6
size: -
J: TRBJ2-5
D: -
CDR3: CASSLVASDQETQYF
DNA: TGTGCCAGCAGCTTAGTAGCTAGCGACCAAGAGACCCAGTACTTC

V: TRBV19
size: -
J: TRBJ2-7
D: -
CDR3: CASSIEGTYEQYF
DNA: TGTGCCAGTAGTATCGAGGGTACCTACGAGCAGTACTTC

V: TRBV4-1
size: -
J: TRBJ2-1
D: TRBD2
CDR3: CASSQDPSGWNEQFF
DNA: TGCGCCAGCAGCCAAGATCCTAGCGGTTGGAATGAGCAGTTCTTC

V: TRBV15
size: few
J: TRBJ2-7
D: -
CDR3: CATSRDGQIDEQYF
DNA: TGTGCCACCAGCAGAGATGGACAAATCGACGAGCAGTACTTC

V: TRBV29-1
size: -
J: TRBJ2-7
D: TRBD2
CDR3: CSVCAGRAYEQYF
DNA: TGCAGCGTTTGTGCAGGGAGGGCCTACGAGCAGTACTTC

V: TRBV29-1
size: -
J: TRBJ2-2
D: TRBD2
CDR3: CSVSIAGENTGELFF
DNA: TGCAGCGTGTCTATAGCGGGGGAGAACACCGGGGAGCTGTTTTTT

V: TRBV27
size: medium-sized
J: TRBJ2-2
D: -
CDR3: CASSFGLGTGELFF
DNA: TGTGCCAGCAGTTTTGGACTGGGCACCGGGGAGCTGTTTTTT

V: TRBV5-1
size: -
J: TRBJ1-4
D: -
CDR3: CASSLEALGMGGSNEKLFF
DNA: TGCGCCAGCAGCTTGGAGGCCCTGGGAATGGGGGGTTCTAATGAAAAACTGTTTTTT

V: TRBV27
size: -
J: TRBJ1-4
D: TRBD1
CDR3: CASSLRGTGSEKLFF
DNA: TGTGCCAGCAGTTTACGTGGGACAGGGTCAGAAAAACTGTTTTTT